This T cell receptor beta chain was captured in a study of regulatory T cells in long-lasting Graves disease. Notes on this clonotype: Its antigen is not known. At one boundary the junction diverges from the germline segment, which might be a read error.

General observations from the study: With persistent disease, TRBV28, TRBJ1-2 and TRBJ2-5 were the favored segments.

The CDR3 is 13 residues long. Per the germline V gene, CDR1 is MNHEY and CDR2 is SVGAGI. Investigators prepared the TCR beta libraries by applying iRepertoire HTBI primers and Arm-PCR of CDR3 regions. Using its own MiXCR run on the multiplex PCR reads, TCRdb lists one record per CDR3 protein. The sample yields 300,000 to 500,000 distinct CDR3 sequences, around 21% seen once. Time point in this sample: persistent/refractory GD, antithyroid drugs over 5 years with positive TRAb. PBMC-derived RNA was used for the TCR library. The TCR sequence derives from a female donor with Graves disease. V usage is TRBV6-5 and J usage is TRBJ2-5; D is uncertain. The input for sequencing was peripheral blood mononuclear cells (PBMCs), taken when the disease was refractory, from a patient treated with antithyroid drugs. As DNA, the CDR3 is TGTGCCAGCAGTTACAGGCCACAAGGGACCCAGTACTTC. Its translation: CASSYRPQGTQYF.